The clone carrying this TCR beta chain was seen only once. MiXCR was run by TCRdb on the PCR reads, yielding one entry per CDR3 protein. Of fewer than 20,000 distinct CDR3 sequences listed, about 39% are singletons. This CDR3 contains 15 residues. Trimming shortened V by 1 base and J by 14 bases, and 22 bases separated the two germline ends. The data derive from a study of tumor-infiltrating lymphocytes in oesophageal squamous cell carcinoma. Material for sequencing was normal esophageal tissue next to the tumor. The chain joins TRBV12-3 or TRBV12-4 to TRBJ2-3, with D perhaps assigned TRBD1 or TRBD2 (6 bases each). The TCR was taken from a female donor with esophageal squamous cell carcinoma. CDR3 coding DNA: TGTGCCAGCAGTTTAGTTAGGGGGGACACCGGGGAGCTGTATTTT. It codes for CASSLVRGDTGELYF.